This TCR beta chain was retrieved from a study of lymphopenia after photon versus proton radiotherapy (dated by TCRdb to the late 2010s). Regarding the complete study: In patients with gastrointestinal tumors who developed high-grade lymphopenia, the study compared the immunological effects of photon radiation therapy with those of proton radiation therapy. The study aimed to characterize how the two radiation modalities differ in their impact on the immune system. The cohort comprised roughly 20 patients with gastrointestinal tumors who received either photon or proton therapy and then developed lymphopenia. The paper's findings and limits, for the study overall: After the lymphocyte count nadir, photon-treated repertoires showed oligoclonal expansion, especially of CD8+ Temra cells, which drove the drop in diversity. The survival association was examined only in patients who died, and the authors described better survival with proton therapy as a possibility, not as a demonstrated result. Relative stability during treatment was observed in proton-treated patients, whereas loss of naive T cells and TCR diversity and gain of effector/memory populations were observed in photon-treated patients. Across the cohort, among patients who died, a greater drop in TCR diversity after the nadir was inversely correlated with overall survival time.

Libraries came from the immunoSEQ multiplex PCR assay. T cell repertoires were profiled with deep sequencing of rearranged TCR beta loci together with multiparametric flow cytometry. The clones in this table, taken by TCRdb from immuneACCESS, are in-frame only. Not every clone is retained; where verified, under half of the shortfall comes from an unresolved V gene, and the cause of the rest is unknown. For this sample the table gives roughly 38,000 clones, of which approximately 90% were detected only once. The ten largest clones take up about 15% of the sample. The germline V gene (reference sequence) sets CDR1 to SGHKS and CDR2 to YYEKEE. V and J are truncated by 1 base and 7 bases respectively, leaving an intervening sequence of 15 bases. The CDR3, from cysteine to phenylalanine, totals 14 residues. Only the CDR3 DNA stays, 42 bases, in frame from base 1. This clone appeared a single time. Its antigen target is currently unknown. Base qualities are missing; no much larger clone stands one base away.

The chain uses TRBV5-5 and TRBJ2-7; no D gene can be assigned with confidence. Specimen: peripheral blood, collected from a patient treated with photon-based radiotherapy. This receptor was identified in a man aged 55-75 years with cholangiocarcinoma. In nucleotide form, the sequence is TGTGCCAGCAGCTTGTCTCCAGAGCCGGTTGAGCAGTACTTC. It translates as CASSLSPEPVEQYF.